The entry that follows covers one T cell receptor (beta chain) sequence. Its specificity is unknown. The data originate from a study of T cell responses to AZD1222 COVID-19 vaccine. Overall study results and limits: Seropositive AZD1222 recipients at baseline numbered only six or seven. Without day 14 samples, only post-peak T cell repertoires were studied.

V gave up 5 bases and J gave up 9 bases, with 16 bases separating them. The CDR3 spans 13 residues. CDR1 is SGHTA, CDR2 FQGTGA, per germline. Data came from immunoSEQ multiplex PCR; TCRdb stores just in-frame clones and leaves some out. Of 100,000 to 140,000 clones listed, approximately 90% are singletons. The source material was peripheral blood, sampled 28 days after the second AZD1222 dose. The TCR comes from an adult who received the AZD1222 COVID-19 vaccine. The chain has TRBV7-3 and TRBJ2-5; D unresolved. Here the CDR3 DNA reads TGTGCCAGCAGCAACGGACCCGAGAATGCCCAGTACTTC. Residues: CASSNGPENAQYF.